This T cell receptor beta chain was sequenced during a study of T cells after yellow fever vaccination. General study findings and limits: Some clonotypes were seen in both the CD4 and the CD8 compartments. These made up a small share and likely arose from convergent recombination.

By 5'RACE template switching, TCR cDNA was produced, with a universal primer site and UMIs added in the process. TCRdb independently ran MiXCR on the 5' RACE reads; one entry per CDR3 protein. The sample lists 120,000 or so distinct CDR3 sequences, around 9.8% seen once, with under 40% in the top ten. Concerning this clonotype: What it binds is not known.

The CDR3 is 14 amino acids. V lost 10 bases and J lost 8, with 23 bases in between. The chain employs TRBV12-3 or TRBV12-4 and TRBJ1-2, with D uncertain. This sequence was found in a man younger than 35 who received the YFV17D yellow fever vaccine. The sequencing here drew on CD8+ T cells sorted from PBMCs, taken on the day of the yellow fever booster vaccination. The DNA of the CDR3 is TGTGCCACCCGACAAGGGCAGGCCCGAGTGGGCTACACCTTC. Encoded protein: CATRQGQARVGYTF.